Listed below are T cell receptor beta chains from one sample, sequenced in a study of cytomegalovirus exposure and HLA in healthy donors. Clones were sequenced by immunoSEQ multiplex PCR, and TCRdb holds only the in-frame ones, with some missing. The sample lists roughly 160,000 clones; 65% to 90% were seen once. The sequenced sample was PBMCs. These receptors all come from a man in his fifties in good health and CMV-seropositive. CDR3s leave out the opening cysteine and the closing phenylalanine or tryptophan. The D gene is left open where the match is weak. Rows give clone size only sometimes, using once, few, many, or a class for an expanded clone.

clone_size: NA
v_call: TRBV28
d_call: TRBD1
j_call: TRBJ1-2
cdr3_aa: ASNSLTGGGGYT

clone_size: NA
v_call: TRBV11-1
d_call: NA
j_call: TRBJ2-3
cdr3_aa: ASSRRRYGADGTDTQY

clone_size: NA
v_call: TRBV9
d_call: NA
j_call: TRBJ2-7
cdr3_aa: ASSVGGDSSYEQY

clone_size: NA
v_call: TRBV19
d_call: NA
j_call: TRBJ2-2
cdr3_aa: ATQNIYTRGTGELF

clone_size: NA
v_call: TRBV4-3
d_call: TRBD1
j_call: TRBJ2-1
cdr3_aa: ASSQDRSNEQF

clone_size: NA
v_call: TRBV6-5
d_call: TRBD1
j_call: TRBJ1-1
cdr3_aa: ASSAYRGGTEAF

clone_size: NA
v_call: TRBV19
d_call: NA
j_call: TRBJ1-1
cdr3_aa: ASSIGRRTESMNTEAF

clone_size: NA
v_call: TRBV11-2
d_call: TRBD1
j_call: TRBJ2-7
cdr3_aa: AGLRDREDRWVYEQY

clone_size: NA
v_call: TRBV27
d_call: NA
j_call: TRBJ2-3
cdr3_aa: ASSSTLTRHTQY

clone_size: NA
v_call: TRBV21-1
d_call: NA
j_call: TRBJ2-1
cdr3_aa: ASSGRGTPKPYNEQF

clone_size: NA
v_call: TRBV18
d_call: NA
j_call: TRBJ1-1
cdr3_aa: ASSPPVLSGTEAF

clone_size: NA
v_call: TRBV11-3
d_call: NA
j_call: TRBJ2-1
cdr3_aa: ASSPSSRNEQF

clone_size: NA
v_call: TRBV19
d_call: TRBD1
j_call: TRBJ1-5
cdr3_aa: ASSIRRQGDQPQH

clone_size: NA
v_call: TRBV2
d_call: TRBD1
j_call: NA
cdr3_aa: ASSSGTDSSEQY

clone_size: NA
v_call: TRBV4-3
d_call: NA
j_call: TRBJ2-7
cdr3_aa: ASSQVDGASYEQY

clone_size: NA
v_call: TRBV6-6
d_call: TRBD1
j_call: TRBJ2-7
cdr3_aa: ASRQGFKDEQY

clone_size: few
v_call: TRBV27
d_call: NA
j_call: TRBJ2-1
cdr3_aa: ASTLASGGGSHEQF

clone_size: NA
v_call: TRBV5-1
d_call: NA
j_call: TRBJ2-2
cdr3_aa: ASSLAFDTGELF

clone_size: NA
v_call: TRBV6-1
d_call: NA
j_call: TRBJ1-2
cdr3_aa: ASSEGYRGRNYGYT

clone_size: NA
v_call: TRBV4-1
d_call: NA
j_call: TRBJ2-2
cdr3_aa: ASSQAGNSGELF

clone_size: NA
v_call: TRBV6-5
d_call: NA
j_call: TRBJ2-6
cdr3_aa: ATKWQSGANVLT

clone_size: once
v_call: TRBV5-1
d_call: NA
j_call: TRBJ2-3
cdr3_aa: ASRYNSRTRGDTQY

clone_size: NA
v_call: TRBV6-5
d_call: NA
j_call: TRBJ2-4
cdr3_aa: ASSYSSGSQDIQY

clone_size: NA
v_call: TRBV7-9
d_call: TRBD2
j_call: TRBJ2-7
cdr3_aa: ASSSSGTKYYEQY

clone_size: NA
v_call: TRBV6-5
d_call: NA
j_call: TRBJ1-1
cdr3_aa: ASSYEGGPGTEAF

clone_size: once
v_call: TRBV7-9
d_call: NA
j_call: TRBJ2-5
cdr3_aa: ASSPTGLRDTQY

clone_size: NA
v_call: TRBV7-2
d_call: NA
j_call: TRBJ2-3
cdr3_aa: ASSPAGQLTDTQY

clone_size: NA
v_call: TRBV6-5
d_call: NA
j_call: TRBJ1-1
cdr3_aa: ATLQGHTEAF

clone_size: NA
v_call: TRBV5-1
d_call: NA
j_call: TRBJ1-6
cdr3_aa: ASSLTLSTSSYNSPLH

clone_size: few
v_call: TRBV4-1
d_call: NA
j_call: TRBJ2-1
cdr3_aa: ASSQDLQPRNEQF

clone_size: NA
v_call: TRBV5-1
d_call: TRBD2
j_call: TRBJ2-7
cdr3_aa: ASSLLLAGSYEQY

clone_size: once
v_call: TRBV7-3
d_call: NA
j_call: TRBJ2-3
cdr3_aa: ASSLMGAEDTQY

clone_size: NA
v_call: TRBV14
d_call: TRBD2
j_call: TRBJ2-3
cdr3_aa: ASSQDTPGLAGVGPDTQY

clone_size: NA
v_call: TRBV5-1
d_call: NA
j_call: TRBJ1-4
cdr3_aa: ASNHEGLSEKLF

clone_size: few
v_call: TRBV7-9
d_call: NA
j_call: TRBJ2-1
cdr3_aa: ASSKPGQTRDEQF

clone_size: NA
v_call: TRBV5-1
d_call: NA
j_call: TRBJ1-1
cdr3_aa: ASSPGHMNTEAF

clone_size: once
v_call: TRBV5-1
d_call: TRBD2
j_call: TRBJ2-3
cdr3_aa: ASSSSPGLAGGDTQY

clone_size: NA
v_call: TRBV9
d_call: TRBD2
j_call: TRBJ2-3
cdr3_aa: ASSPLQAGLTDTQY

clone_size: NA
v_call: TRBV7-2
d_call: TRBD2
j_call: NA
cdr3_aa: ASSVTSANEQY

clone_size: NA
v_call: TRBV4-1
d_call: TRBD2
j_call: TRBJ2-1
cdr3_aa: ASSQPGGGGREQF

clone_size: few
v_call: TRBV5-6
d_call: NA
j_call: TRBJ2-5
cdr3_aa: ASSSEPSRRGETQY

clone_size: NA
v_call: TRBV19
d_call: TRBD1
j_call: TRBJ1-5
cdr3_aa: ASKLGGANSNQPQH

clone_size: NA
v_call: TRBV29-1
d_call: TRBD1
j_call: TRBJ2-7
cdr3_aa: SVQGQGAYEQY

clone_size: NA
v_call: TRBV10-3
d_call: NA
j_call: TRBJ2-7
cdr3_aa: ASKPGHDYEQY

clone_size: NA
v_call: TRBV21-1
d_call: NA
j_call: TRBJ1-5
cdr3_aa: ASSKKSLRGKCNQPQH

clone_size: NA
v_call: TRBV5-1
d_call: TRBD2
j_call: TRBJ2-7
cdr3_aa: ASSLAIAGGPTYEQY

clone_size: once
v_call: TRBV6-5
d_call: NA
j_call: TRBJ1-3
cdr3_aa: ASSYGPPKQGNTIY

clone_size: NA
v_call: TRBV11-2
d_call: NA
j_call: TRBJ2-1
cdr3_aa: ASSLRLGDNEQF

clone_size: NA
v_call: TRBV6-6
d_call: NA
j_call: TRBJ2-7
cdr3_aa: ASRTGTRSSYEQY

clone_size: NA
v_call: TRBV5-6
d_call: NA
j_call: TRBJ2-3
cdr3_aa: ASSSFGGRSTDTQY

clone_size: NA
v_call: TRBV5-1
d_call: TRBD1
j_call: TRBJ2-1
cdr3_aa: ASSLDRVNEQF